The 30 T cell receptor beta chains below were found in one sample sequenced in a study of shared clonotypes between healthy human individuals. The data were produced by immunoSEQ multiplex PCR, yet TCRdb's version contains in-frame clones alone and is incomplete. The profile covers about 2.3 million clones, with approximately 95% appearing a single time and under 0.45% taken by the ten largest. Sequencing was carried out using naive CD4+ T cells from PBMCs. Subset of the sample: CD45RA+ positively selected. The receptors were sampled from a man aged 18 to 29 in good health. Some clones in this sample may be carry-over from other donors' samples.

The J gene is TRBJ2-7, the V gene TRBV5-4; 10 bases line up with TRBD2. Germline-derived CDR1 and CDR2 are SGHNT and YYREEE (reference sequence). The CDR3 is 14 amino acids. Germline trimming cut 4 bases from V and 7 bases from J; bases unmatched to any gene: 8. The CDR3 loop reads CASSLAGVRGEQYF. The DNA for the CDR3 is TGTGCCAGCAGCCTAGCGGGAGTAAGGGGTGAGCAGTACTTC.

The J gene is TRBJ1-4, the V gene TRBV4-3; D is unclear. The CDR3 sequence is 16 residues long. Trimming cost V 0 bases and J 4 bases, with 12 bases left between them. Germline V gene lookup returns CDR1 LGHNA and CDR2 YSLEER. DNA for the CDR3: TGCGCCAGCAGCCAAGAGAGCTGGGCCCGTAATGAAAAACTGTTTTTT. Protein sequence: CASSQESWARNEKLFF.

The CDR3 region is CASSSPPGTSGSYSYEQYF. The CDR3 DNA reads TGCGCCAGCAGCTCGCCCCCCGGGACTAGCGGGAGCTACTCCTACGAGCAGTACTTC. The chain recombines TRBV5-1 with TRBJ2-7; 14 nucleotides match TRBD2. The CDR3 runs to 19 residues. The J segment lost 0 bases and the V segment lost 3 bases, leaving 11 bases of the junction unmatched. In germline, CDR1 is SGHRS, CDR2 YFSETQ.

The chain has TRBV5-1 and TRBJ2-1; D is perhaps TRBD2 (5 bases). Germline loops: CDR1 SGHRS, CDR2 YFSETQ. The CDR3 contains 18 residues. The V end was cut by 3 bases, the J end by 0 bases, with 19 bases between. CDR3 coding DNA: TGCGCCAGCAGCTCGCGCAGCGGACCTATCTTCTCCTACAATGAGCAGTTCTTC. Its protein is CASSSRSGPIFSYNEQFF.

A remark on this clone: The sample has other DNA sequences that encode this CDR3 too. The rearrangement joins TRBV28 to TRBJ1-5; D not resolved. The CDR3 has 12 residues. CDR1 is MDHEN, CDR2 SYDVKM, per germline. Trimming took off 6 bases at V and 4 bases at J, with 7 bases between the two ends. The CDR3 spells CASSPLNQPQHF. As DNA, the CDR3 is TGTGCCAGCAGCCCTCTAAATCAGCCCCAGCATTTT. The complete variable domain, with remaining parts taken from reference TRBV28 and TRBJ1-5, reads DVKVTQSSRYLVKRTGEKVFLECVQDMDHENMFWYRQDPGLGLRLIYFSYDVKMKEKGDIPEGYSVSREKKERFSLILESASTNQTSMYLCASSPLNQPQHFGDGTRLSIL.

V and J are TRBV5-1 and TRBJ2-7; 7 positions agree with TRBD1. Germline CDR1 reads SGHRS; CDR2 reads YFSETQ. The V segment lost 9 bases and the J segment 0 bases; nucleotides outside the gene matches: 12. The CDR3 totals 15 residues. The CDR3 region is CATGPGTANSYEQYF. The CDR3 coding sequence is TGCGCCACGGGACCCGGGACAGCAAACTCCTACGAGCAGTACTTC.

The chain has TRBV28 and TRBJ2-7; D tentatively fits TRBD1 or TRBD2 (5 bases each). CDR3 length: 12 residues. Germline CDR1 MDHEN, CDR2 SYDVKM. The ends were cut back, 6 bases at V and 7 bases at J, with 13 bases in the middle. The CDR3 DNA reads as TGTGCCAGCAGCGATTACAGGAGGGAGCAGTACTTC. Translation: CASSDYRREQYF.

For this clone: Other DNA sequences in the same sample also yield this CDR3. This sequence joins TRBV6-6 and TRBJ2-7; TRBD1 agrees at 11 bases. Losses at the gene ends were 6 bases for V and 4 bases for J; bases not matched to a gene: 5. CDR1 MNHNY and CDR2 SVGAGI come from the germline V gene (reference sequence). The CDR3 is 14 amino acids. CDR3 in DNA: TGTGCCAGCAGCCGTGGACAGGGGGCATACGAGCAGTACTTC. It is translated as CASSRGQGAYEQYF.

This clone has more than one count but fewer than ten. The chain recombines TRBV19 with TRBJ2-1, with 8 bases lining up with TRBD2. With 3 bases clipped from V and 7 bases from J, the junction kept 5 bases outside the gene matches. The CDR3 is made up of 14 amino acids. Germline-derived CDR1 and CDR2 are LNHDA and SQIVND (reference sequence). CDR3 DNA: TGTGCCAGTAGTATGCGGGAGGCTCCGAATGAGCAGTTCTTC. Translated, it gives CASSMREAPNEQFF.

This clone was picked up one time. V and J are TRBV18 and TRBJ2-3; TRBD2 is a possible D gene (6 bases). The germline gives CDR1 KGHSH, CDR2 LQKENI. With 2 bases removed from V and 4 bases from J, the gap between germline ends came to 10 bases. This CDR3 is 14 amino acids long. The CDR3, as DNA: TGTGCCAGCTCACCAAGCGGGTATCCAGATACGCAGTATTTT. It encodes CASSPSGYPDTQYF. Variable domain in full (rest from reference TRBV18 and TRBJ2-3): NAGVMQNPRHLVRRRGQEARLRCSPMKGHSHVYWYRQLPEEGLKFMVYLQKENIIDESGMPKERFSAEFPKEGPSILRIQQVVRGDSAAYFCASSPSGYPDTQYFGPGTRLTVL.

This clone has only a few counts. The chain combines TRBV19 with TRBJ1-5; 9 bases align to TRBD1. V lost 2 bases and J lost 8; bases outside the gene matches: 10. Germline CDR1 is LNHDA and CDR2 is SQIVND (reference sequence). CDR3 length: 16 residues. The CDR3 coding sequence is TGTGCCAGTAGTATAATCCCGGGACAGGGCTTAGAGCCCCAGCATTTT. Its protein is CASSIIPGQGLEPQHF.

This clone turned up a few times. The CDR3 region is CASRITGGADNEQFF. The CDR3 bases are TGTGCCAGCAGAATCACTGGGGGCGCGGACAATGAGCAGTTCTTC. J is TRBJ2-1 and V is TRBV7-3, with a tentative D call TRBD1 (6 bases). This CDR3 has 15 amino acids. V was pared by 6 bases and J by 5 bases, with 17 bases between. Germline CDR1 reads SGHTA; CDR2 reads FQGTGA.

V is TRBV19 and J is TRBJ1-2, with D tentatively TRBD1 (6 bases). V was clipped by 6 bases and J by 2 bases, with 10 bases between them. The CDR3 runs 13 residues. Germline V gene data show CDR1 as LNHDA and CDR2 as SQIVND (reference sequence). CDR3 nucleotide sequence: TGTGCCAGTAGGCGGGGGCAGAACTATGGCTACACCTTC. Translating it yields CASRRGQNYGYTF.

The J gene is TRBJ2-3, the V gene TRBV7-3; D is unresolved. Between the trimmed V and J ends, which lost 5 bases and 0 bases, there was a span of 6 bases. The CDR3 contains 13 residues. Germline CDR1 is SGHTA and CDR2 is FQGTGA. The DNA for the CDR3 is TGTGCCAGCAGCGAGGCGAGCACAGATACGCAGTATTTT. Translated: CASSEASTDTQYF.

The rearrangement joins TRBV7-9 to TRBJ1-4; tentative D call: TRBD1 (6 bases). The CDR3 has 15 residues. Per the germline V gene, CDR1 is SEHNR and CDR2 is FQNEAQ (reference sequence). Trimming shortened V by 0 bases and J by 14 bases, and 19 bases separated the two germline ends. Here the CDR3 reads CASSLASNRDGGLFF. In DNA form, the CDR3 reads TGTGCCAGCAGCTTAGCAAGCAACAGGGACGGTGGGCTGTTTTTT.

This chain links TRBV5-6 with TRBJ2-4, with D perhaps matching TRBD1 or TRBD2 (5 bases each). Germline loops: CDR1 SGHDT, CDR2 YYEEEE. The CDR3 is 15 residues long. V was pared by 4 bases and J by 9 bases, with 20 bases between. This CDR3 is CASSLRDRFLSIQYF. The CDR3 region has the DNA TGTGCCAGCAGCCTCCGGGACCGTTTCCTGAGCATTCAGTACTTC.

This rearrangement joins TRBV6-5 to TRBJ1-1; unclear D gene. Trimming shortened V by 6 bases and J by 0 bases, and 14 bases separated the two germline ends. Germline CDR1 is MNHEY and CDR2 is SVGAGI. This CDR3 spans 15 amino acids. For the CDR3, the DNA is TGTGCCAGCAGCCCTGTGAGGGCCCTGAACACTGAAGCTTTCTTT. It codes for CASSPVRALNTEAFF.

This chain uses TRBV5-1 with TRBJ2-3, with TRBD1 as a possible D gene (6 bases). The germline CDR1 and CDR2 sequences are SGHRS and YFSETQ. The ends were cut back, 7 bases at V and 1 base at J, with 13 bases in the middle. The CDR3 runs 14 residues. CDR3 residues: CASGTGIGTDTQYF. In DNA, the CDR3 is TGCGCCAGCGGCACAGGGATTGGCACAGATACGCAGTATTTT. Combining the CDR3 with reference TRBV5-1 and TRBJ2-3 gives the whole variable domain KAGVTQTPRYLIKTRGQQVTLSCSPISGHRSVSWYQQTPGQGLQFLFEYFSETQRNKGNFPGRFSGRQFSNSRSEMNVSTLELGDSALYLCASGTGIGTDTQYFGPGTRLTVL.

The genes are TRBV9 and TRBJ1-5; D gene uncertain. The CDR3 spans 14 residues. In germline, CDR1 is SGDLS, CDR2 YYNGEE. V lost 6 bases and J lost 5, with 15 bases in between. The CDR3 nucleotides are TGTGCCAGCACAGCCGGATCGCCCGATCAGCCCCAGCATTTT. Translating gives CASTAGSPDQPQHF.

There are a few counts of this clone. The chain combines TRBV30 with TRBJ1-5; D gene ambiguous. This CDR3 region has 15 residues. CDR1 GTSNPN and CDR2 SVGIG come from the germline V gene (reference sequence). The V end was cut by 0 bases, the J end by 1 base, with 10 bases between. The CDR3 bases are TGTGCCTGGAGTGTAAGTGGCAGAAGCAATCAGCCCCAGCATTTT. Amino acid sequence: CAWSVSGRSNQPQHF. Combining the CDR3 with reference TRBV30 and TRBJ1-5 gives the whole variable domain SQTIHQWPATLVQPVGSPLSLECTVEGTSNPNLYWYRQAAGRGLQLLFYSVGIGQISSEVPQNLSASRPQDRQFILSSKKLLLSDSGFYLCAWSVSGRSNQPQHFGDGTRLSIL.

The chain carries TRBV5-4 and TRBJ2-2; D may be TRBD1 (6 bases). The V gene lost 5 bases and the J gene lost 7 bases, with 15 bases spanning the gap. This CDR3 is 14 amino acids long. Germline V gene data show CDR1 as SGHNT and CDR2 as YYREEE (reference sequence). This CDR3 is CASSSQQGRGELFF. CDR3 in DNA: TGTGCCAGCAGTTCTCAACAGGGCCGCGGGGAGCTGTTTTTT.

This clone was detected a few times. Other DNA sequences in this specimen translate into the identical CDR3. The chain is built from TRBV2 and TRBJ2-1; no clear D. Germline lookup yields CDR1 SNHLY and CDR2 FYNNEI. This CDR3 has 11 amino acids. The V end was cut by 2 bases, the J end by 7 bases, with 3 bases between. CDR3 sequence reads: CASSERNEQFF. The DNA of the CDR3 is TGTGCCAGCAGTGAACGAAATGAGCAGTTCTTC.

This clone appeared once. Other DNA sequences in this sample translate to the same CDR3. The chain links TRBV7-2 to TRBJ2-3; the D is unclear. Germline V gene data show CDR1 as SGHTA and CDR2 as FQGNSA. Trimming left V 2 bases short and J 1 base short, with 4 bases between. The CDR3 length is 13 residues. The CDR3 DNA reads TGTGCCAGCAGCTTACTAGGCACAGATACGCAGTATTTT. Its protein product is CASSLLGTDTQYF.

The gene calls are TRBV7-2 and TRBJ1-2; D call uncertain. V lost 5 bases, J lost 4 bases, and 14 bases lay in between. This CDR3 is 14 amino acids long. Germline V gene lookup returns CDR1 SGHTA and CDR2 FQGNSA. The CDR3 DNA sequence: TGTGCCAGCAGCCCCCAGAGCGCCTTCTATGGCTACACCTTC. It is translated as CASSPQSAFYGYTF.

The chain couples TRBV5-4 to TRBJ2-3; D is ambiguous. V was clipped by 4 bases and J by 5 bases, with 14 bases between them. This CDR3 comprises 14 residues. Per the germline V gene, CDR1 is SGHNT and CDR2 is YYREEE (reference sequence). The CDR3 DNA reads TGTGCCAGCAGCCCCGGACCCACCGAAGATACGCAGTATTTT. It codes for CASSPGPTEDTQYF.

This clone showed up just a few times. This chain links TRBV29-1 with TRBJ1-5; a possible D gene is TRBD1 (5 bases). Looked up from germline, CDR1 is SQVTM and CDR2 is ANQGSEA. The CDR3 length is 12 residues. Trimming left V 4 bases short and J 4 bases short, with 8 bases between. CDR3 bases: TGCAGCGTTGTTCAGGGTAATCAGCCCCAGCATTTT. Translating it yields CSVVQGNQPQHF. The entire variable domain, with the rest obtained from reference TRBV29-1 and TRBJ1-5, is as follows: SAVISQKPSRDICQRGTSLTIQCQVDSQVTMMFWYRQQPGQSLTLIATANQGSEATYESGFVIDKFPISRPNLTFSTLTVSNMSPEDSSIYLCSVVQGNQPQHFGDGTRLSIL.

The chain joins TRBV6-1 to TRBJ1-5, with D possibly matching TRBD1 (6 bases). The V end was cut by 5 bases, the J end by 2 bases, with 13 bases between. The CDR3 extends over 15 amino acids. CDR1 and CDR2 from the germline V gene are MNHNS and SASEGT. This CDR3 reads CASSPPGQGNQPQHF. CDR3 nucleotides: TGTGCCAGCAGTCCACCGGGACAAGGCAATCAGCCCCAGCATTTT.

The CDR3, as DNA: TGTGCCAGCAGTGATTTCGGGGGTCTCGAGTATGGCTACACCTTC. The encoded protein is CASSDFGGLEYGYTF. The chain is built from TRBV25-1 and TRBJ1-2; TRBD1 might be the D (5 bases). CDR3 length: 15 amino acids. Trimming removed 3 bases at V and 5 bases at J, with 16 bases between. The germline V gene has CDR1 MGHDK and CDR2 SYGVNS.

The chain uses TRBV15 and TRBJ1-2, with D hard to call. The CDR3 is 13 amino acids. Trimming pared 0 bases from V and 7 bases from J, leaving 9 bases between. CDR1 and CDR2 (germline): LNHNV, YYDKDF (reference sequence). The CDR3 sequence is CATSRDGKGGYTF. The CDR3 nucleotides are TGTGCCACCAGCAGAGATGGAAAGGGTGGCTACACCTTC.

The chain couples TRBV28 to TRBJ2-2, with D perhaps matching TRBD1 or TRBD2 (7 bases each). The V and J ends lost 6 bases and 6 bases respectively, with 17 bases between them. This CDR3 has 15 amino acids. CDR1 and CDR2 (germline): MDHEN, SYDVKM. For the CDR3, the DNA is TGTGCCAGCAGGACAACAGGGGAGGGTGCCGGGGAGCTGTTTTTT. Translating gives CASRTTGEGAGELFF. The full variable domain, in which reference TRBV28 and TRBJ2-2 provide the parts outside the CDR3, is DVKVTQSSRYLVKRTGEKVFLECVQDMDHENMFWYRQDPGLGLRLIYFSYDVKMKEKGDIPEGYSVSREKKERFSLILESASTNQTSMYLCASRTTGEGAGELFFGEGSRLTVL.